This record looks at one T cell receptor beta chain sequence and its context. Its target is not known. The data were taken from a study of blood T cells in healthy people across ages. Study summary: For every two T cells, template switching captured about one barcoded beta molecule.

A sample-barcoded 5' primer and a J-beta primer mix were used in a second PCR of roughly 7 to 11 cycles. In TCRdb, the 5' RACE reads were re-called with MiXCR into one record per CDR3 protein. The sample shows approximately 400,000 distinct CDR3 sequences, more than 45% of them seen only once. Study-wide results and caveats: TCR beta diversity, measured per million T cells, fell in a roughly linear way with age.

Trimming took 6 bases from V and 7 from J, leaving 7 bases between them. Germline CDR1 is MNHEY and CDR2 is SVGAGI. The CDR3 has 11 amino acids. This sequence joins TRBV6-5 and TRBJ2-1; D unclear. Sequencing was carried out using blood. The TCR sequence derives from a man aged 55 to 70 in good health. The CDR3 nucleotides read TGTGCCAGCAGAACAGAGAATGAGCAGTTCTTC. The encoded protein is CASRTENEQFF.